Listed here are 31 T cell receptor beta chains from one sample, sequenced in a study of blood T cells in healthy people across ages (dated by TCRdb to 2013 to 2016). Library preparation was by 5' RACE. Instrument used: Illumina HiSeq 2500. A second PCR of 7 to 11 cycles was performed with a sample-barcoded 5' primer and a J-beta primer mix. The raw public data were reprocessed by TCRdb itself: fastp quality trimming at Q25, MiXCR clonotype calling, in-frame beta chains only. Records with the same CDR3 protein are collapsed into one entry carrying the most frequent genes and DNA. This sample lists fewer than 1,000,000 distinct CDR3 sequences; less than 60% were detected once. The ten largest clones capture over 15% of the sample. The sample consisted of blood. These receptors came from an elderly man in good health.

There are a few counts of this clonotype. The rearrangement joins TRBV5-5 to TRBJ2-1; 10 positions match TRBD2. The ends lost 4 bases at V and 9 bases at J; junction bases unmatched: 13. This CDR3 contains 16 residues. In germline, CDR1 is SGHKS, CDR2 YYEKEE (reference sequence). CDR3 in DNA: TGTGCCAGCAGCCCTTCGTCAGCGGGAGGGCTTGGTGAGCAGTTCTTC. Its protein product is CASSPSSAGGLGEQFF.

Many counts were recorded for this clonotype. V is TRBV5-5 and J is TRBJ2-7, with 9 nucleotides matching TRBD2. The trim removed 5 bases at V and 0 bases at J, leaving 3 bases unmatched. The CDR3 has 14 residues. Germline CDR1 and CDR2: SGHKS and YYEKEE (reference sequence). The CDR3 nucleotides are TGTGCCAGCAGTCAACTAGCGGGCTCCTACGAGCAGTACTTC. Translation: CASSQLAGSYEQYF.

Points on this clonotype: This may be a read error, as it is one base from a much larger clone. The rearrangement uses TRBV29-1 and TRBJ2-7, with TRBD1 matching 10 bases. Germline-derived CDR1 and CDR2 are SQVTM and ANQGSEA. The CDR3 has 14 amino acids. CDR3 residues: CGVEVGQGPYEQYF. The CDR3 coding sequence is TGCGGCGTTGAAGTGGGACAGGGGCCCTACGAGCAGTACTTC.

This clonotype was observed many times. Possible read error: a much larger clone is one base away. This chain uses TRBV27 with TRBJ2-7; the D call may be TRBD1 or TRBD2 (6 bases each). The V end was cut by 5 bases, the J end by 6 bases, with 11 bases between. The CDR3 spans 12 residues. Germline loops: CDR1 MNHEY, CDR2 SMNVEV (reference sequence). The CDR3, as DNA: TGTGCCAGCAGTGAAGGGGGAGGCGAGCAGTACTTC. It encodes CASSEGGGEQYF.

The rearrangement links TRBV11-2 to TRBJ2-1; 11 bases fit TRBD2. V lost 0 bases to trimming and J lost 0 bases; unmatched junction nucleotides: 16. Germline CDR1 is SGHAT and CDR2 is FQNNGV. CDR3 length: 22 amino acids. The CDR3 loop is CASSLEPTSGREGGSSYNEQFF. The CDR3 DNA sequence: TGTGCCAGCAGCTTAGAGCCCACTAGCGGGAGAGAGGGGGGGAGCTCCTACAATGAGCAGTTCTTC.

As for this clonotype: One end of the junction does not line up with germline, which may come from a read error. This chain connects TRBV6-5 to TRBJ1-2; 9 nucleotides agree with TRBD1. CDR1 MNHEY and CDR2 SVGAGI come from the germline V gene. The CDR3 contains 12 residues. CDR3 loop: CTSRDRGGGYTF. In DNA, the CDR3 is TGTACCAGCAGAGACAGGGGGGGAGGCTACACCTTC.

The V gene is TRBV5-6, the J gene TRBJ1-2, with 9 bases that match TRBD1. The trim removed 3 bases at V and 7 bases at J, leaving 7 bases unmatched. The CDR3 is made up of 14 amino acids. CDR1 and CDR2 (germline): SGHDT, YYEEEE. The CDR3 sequence: CASSSPGTGSGYTF. The CDR3 DNA reads as TGTGCCAGCAGCTCCCCGGGGACAGGGAGTGGCTACACCTTC.

This clonotype was seen at least ten times. V gene TRBV7-2 combines with J gene TRBJ2-2, with 8 bases lining up with TRBD2. CDR1 SGHTA and CDR2 FQGNSA come from the germline V gene. J was trimmed by 3 bases and V by 3 bases; bases with no gene match: 3. CDR3 length equals 15 residues. CDR3 DNA sequence: TGTGCCAGCAGCTTCCTAGCGGGTGACACCGGGGAGCTGTTTTTT. Translated: CASSFLAGDTGELFF.

This clonotype was detected a few times. The J gene is TRBJ1-1, the V gene TRBV28, with D uncertain. The germline CDR1 and CDR2 sequences are MDHEN and SYDVKM. The ends were cut back, 5 bases at V and 8 bases at J, with 9 bases in the middle. The CDR3 totals 11 residues. CDR3: CASSPLREAFF. CDR3 nucleotide sequence: TGTGCCAGCAGTCCTTTGAGGGAAGCTTTCTTT.

The chain joins TRBV2 to TRBJ2-7; a possible D gene is TRBD2 (6 bases). This CDR3 has 13 amino acids. Between the trimmed V and J ends, which lost 0 bases and 6 bases, there was a span of 9 bases. Germline CDR1 and CDR2: SNHLY and FYNNEI. CDR3 region: CASSEARGAEQYF. The CDR3 region has the DNA TGTGCCAGCAGTGAAGCGCGGGGAGCCGAGCAGTACTTC.

This clonotype occurred a few times. The genes are TRBV5-5 and TRBJ2-1; tentatively, D is TRBD2 (5 bases). Looked up from germline, CDR1 is SGHKS and CDR2 is YYEKEE (reference sequence). The CDR3 has 15 amino acids. V lost 4 bases and J 4 bases, leaving 15 bases between the germline ends. CDR3 amino acids: CASSPFAGVYNEQFF. Written as DNA, the CDR3 is TGTGCCAGCAGCCCCTTTGCGGGTGTATACAATGAGCAGTTCTTC.

The chain uses TRBV2 and TRBJ2-3; D could derive from TRBD1 or TRBD2 (5 bases each). The CDR3 has 12 residues. The germline CDR1 and CDR2 sequences are SNHLY and FYNNEI. The V gene lost 6 bases and the J gene lost 4 bases, with 8 bases spanning the gap. CDR3 coding DNA: TGTGCCAGCAGGGTGGGGGCAGATACGCAGTATTTT. This gives the protein CASRVGADTQYF.

This clonotype came up many times. The V call is TRBV14, the J call TRBJ1-1; D is possibly TRBD1 (6 bases). The CDR3 consists of 15 residues. V shed 1 base and J shed 4 bases, with 13 bases lying between them. The germline CDR1 and CDR2 sequences are SGHDN and FVKESK. CDR3 in amino acids: CASSQGAGVTTEAFF. CDR3 bases: TGTGCCAGCAGCCAAGGGGCAGGGGTTACCACTGAAGCTTTCTTT.

The sample holds a few counts of this clonotype. V gene TRBV9 combines with J gene TRBJ2-4, with D possibly called TRBD1 or TRBD2 (5 bases each). V was pared by 3 bases and J by 7 bases, with 17 bases between. The CDR3 contains 15 residues. Germline values: CDR1 SGDLS, CDR2 YYNGEE. CDR3 protein: CASSGVSGRRNIQYF. CDR3 DNA sequence: TGTGCCAGCAGCGGTGTATCGGGGCGCAGGAACATTCAGTACTTC.

The rearrangement joins TRBV7-2 to TRBJ2-7; the D call may be TRBD1 or TRBD2 (6 bases each). This CDR3 spans 16 amino acids. V lost 4 bases to trimming and J lost 2 bases, with 18 bases between them. Germline values: CDR1 SGHTA, CDR2 FQGNSA. The CDR3 DNA is TGTGCCAGCAGCTCAAAGGGGGGAGTCGCTACCTACGAGCAGTACTTC. Translated, it gives CASSSKGGVATYEQYF.

The genes are TRBV9 and TRBJ2-5; D not resolved. The CDR3 is made up of 15 amino acids. Germline values: CDR1 SGDLS, CDR2 YYNGEE. Trimming shortened V by 3 bases and J by 3 bases, and 15 bases separated the two germline ends. The CDR3, as DNA: TGTGCCAGCAGCGAGGGCCCTAGAGTGGAAGAGACCCAGTACTTC. Its protein is CASSEGPRVEETQYF.

The V and J genes are TRBV7-2 and TRBJ2-7, with 15 nucleotides matching TRBD2. Germline assignment: CDR1 SGHTA and CDR2 FQGNSA. Trimming at V came to 5 bases and at J to 7 bases, leaving 6 bases not matched to a gene. This CDR3 is built from 15 residues. The CDR3 protein is CASSPTGTSGREQYF. The CDR3 DNA sequence: TGTGCCAGCAGCCCGACGGGGACTAGCGGGAGGGAGCAGTACTTC.

The chain has TRBV24-1 and TRBJ2-1, with TRBD2 matching over 10 bases. J gave up 6 bases and V 1 base, and 5 bases lay outside the gene matches. The germline V gene has CDR1 KGHDR and CDR2 SFDVKD. The CDR3 is 16 residues long. This CDR3 is CATSDLQLAGSNEQFF. In DNA form, the CDR3 reads TGTGCCACCAGTGATTTACAACTAGCGGGAAGCAATGAGCAGTTCTTC.

The chain links TRBV7-2 to TRBJ1-6, with D perhaps TRBD1 (5 bases). The CDR3 length is 11 residues. V lost 7 bases and J lost 14, with 12 bases in between. The V gene's germline CDR1 is SGHTA and CDR2 FQGNSA. CDR3 region: CASNTRGTLHF. CDR3 sequence (DNA): TGTGCCAGCAACACCCGGGGCACCCTCCACTTT.

The chain combines TRBV9 with TRBJ2-3, with TRBD2 matching 9 bases. The CDR3 runs to 18 residues. Germline loops: CDR1 SGDLS, CDR2 YYNGEE. Unmatched junction bases numbered 16, after V lost 3 bases and J lost 5 bases. The CDR3, as DNA: TGTGCCAGCAGCGCTCGTACCCTAGCGGGGCTGCAAGGAGATACGCAGTATTTT. It is translated as CASSARTLAGLQGDTQYF.

CDR3 region: CASSQHRGNMYEQYF. CDR3 nucleotide sequence: TGCGCCAGCAGCCAGCACAGGGGGAACATGTACGAGCAGTACTTC. This rearrangement joins TRBV4-3 to TRBJ2-7, with TRBD1 matching over 8 bases. With 3 bases clipped from V and 4 bases from J, the junction kept 8 bases outside the gene matches. CDR1 and CDR2 from the germline V gene are LGHNA and YSLEER. This CDR3 is 15 amino acids long.

This clonotype was detected only a few times. The chain uses TRBV7-2 and TRBJ1-6; a weak D match, TRBD1 (6 bases). CDR3 length: 13 amino acids. Trimming left V 5 bases short and J 10 bases short, with 12 bases between. Germline CDR1 and CDR2: SGHTA and FQGNSA. The CDR3 bases are TGTGCCAGCAGCGTCTCAGGGGACTCACCCCTCCACTTT. It specifies CASSVSGDSPLHF. The variable domain in full, completed from reference TRBV7-2 and TRBJ1-6, reads GAGVSQSPSNKVTEKGKDVELRCDPISGHTALYWYRQSLGQGLEFLIYFQGNSAPDKSGLPSDRFSAERTGGSVSTLTIQRTQQEDSAVYLCASSVSGDSPLHFGNGTRLTVT.

This clonotype was counted many times. The gene calls are TRBV7-2 and TRBJ2-3; TRBD2 might be the D (6 bases). Trimming removed 5 bases from V and 0 bases from J, with 9 bases in between. Per the germline V gene, CDR1 is SGHTA and CDR2 is FQGNSA. The CDR3 sequence is 14 residues long. DNA for the CDR3: TGTGCCAGCAGCGAGGGACTTAGCACAGATACGCAGTATTTT. It yields the protein CASSEGLSTDTQYF.

The chain carries TRBV5-1 and TRBJ1-2; 9 bases agree with TRBD1. Germline V gives CDR1 SGHRS, CDR2 YFSETQ. This CDR3 is 14 amino acids long. Trimming removed 4 bases from V and 8 bases from J; junction bases left unmatched: 9. The CDR3, as DNA: TGCGCCAGCAGCGTGGGACTGGGACAGGGAGGCTACACCTTC. This translates into CASSVGLGQGGYTF.

At least ten counts were recorded for this clonotype. The rearrangement joins TRBV28 to TRBJ1-5, with D unclear. Germline V gene sequence: CDR1 MDHEN, CDR2 SYDVKM. CDR3 length equals 15 residues. The V gene lost 7 bases and the J gene lost 4 bases, with 17 bases spanning the gap. The CDR3 region is CASTRPPGMNQPQHF. CDR3 nucleotides: TGTGCCAGCACCCGGCCCCCGGGGATGAATCAGCCCCAGCATTTT.

The genes are TRBV7-2 and TRBJ1-1; no reliable D call. Germline V lookup: CDR1 SGHTA, CDR2 FQGNSA. V was cut by 5 bases and J by 7 bases, with 11 bases left in between. This CDR3 comprises 12 residues. The CDR3 region is CASSPASREAFF. For the CDR3, the DNA is TGTGCCAGCAGCCCTGCCTCACGTGAAGCTTTCTTT.

The chain joins TRBV20-1 to TRBJ2-3, with TRBD1 identical over 11 bases. The V segment lost 6 bases and the J segment 4 bases; nucleotides outside the gene matches: 15. Germline V gives CDR1 DFQATT, CDR2 SNEGSKA (reference sequence). The CDR3 length is 17 residues. DNA for the CDR3: TGCAGTGCCCTTCCTTCGGACAGGGGGCTTTACGCAGATACGCAGTATTTT. It translates to CSALPSDRGLYADTQYF.

Concerning this clonotype: A much larger clone differs from this one at a single base, so this may be a read error. The CDR3 protein is CASSTGSVEQYF. In DNA, the CDR3 is TGTGCCAGCAGCACAGGGTCGGTTGAGCAGTACTTC. This chain joins TRBV9 and TRBJ2-7, with a tentative D call TRBD1 (6 bases). This CDR3 is built from 12 residues. Per the germline V gene, CDR1 is SGDLS and CDR2 is YYNGEE. Trimming pared 4 bases from V and 7 bases from J, leaving 12 bases between.

This clonotype appeared many times. The rearrangement uses TRBV20-1 and TRBJ2-4; 13 nucleotides align to TRBD2. This CDR3 has 14 amino acids. The V segment lost 1 base and the J segment 9 bases; nucleotides outside the gene matches: 3. Germline CDR1 is DFQATT and CDR2 is SNEGSKA (reference sequence). CDR3 DNA sequence: TGCAGTGCTAGAGCCGGGACTAGCGGGACCATTCAGTACTTC. Its translation is CSARAGTSGTIQYF.

The chain has TRBV12-3 or TRBV12-4 and TRBJ2-3; D perhaps matches TRBD2 (5 bases). The CDR3 is 15 amino acids. V lost 6 bases and J 4 bases, leaving 17 bases between the germline ends. The CDR3 sequence: CASSSSPGNADTQYF. The CDR3 DNA is TGTGCCAGCAGCTCTAGCCCGGGGAACGCAGATACGCAGTATTTT.

This clonotype appeared many times. The chain couples TRBV7-3 to TRBJ2-7; no firm D call. Trimming removed 1 base from V and 7 bases from J, with 8 bases in between. The CDR3 contains 12 residues. Looked up from germline, CDR1 is SGHTA and CDR2 is FQGTGA. The CDR3 is CASSLRQEEQYF. CDR3 in DNA: TGTGCCAGCAGCTTAAGGCAGGAGGAGCAGTACTTC.